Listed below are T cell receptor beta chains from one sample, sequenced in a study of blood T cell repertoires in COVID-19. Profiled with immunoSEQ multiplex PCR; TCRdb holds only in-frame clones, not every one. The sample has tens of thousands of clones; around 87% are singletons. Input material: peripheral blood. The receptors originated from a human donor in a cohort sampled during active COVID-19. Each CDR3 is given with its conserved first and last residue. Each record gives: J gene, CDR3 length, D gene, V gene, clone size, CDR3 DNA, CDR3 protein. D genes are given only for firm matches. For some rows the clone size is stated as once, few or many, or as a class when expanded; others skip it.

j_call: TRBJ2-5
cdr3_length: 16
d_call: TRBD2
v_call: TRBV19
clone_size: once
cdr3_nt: TGTGCCACCAAGGATTGGCAAGCGGGGGGTGAAGAGACCCAGTACTTC
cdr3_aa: CATKDWQAGGEETQYF

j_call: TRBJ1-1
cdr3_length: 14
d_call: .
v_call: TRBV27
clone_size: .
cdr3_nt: TGTGCCAGCAGTTGGAGCAACGGGAGGGCTGAAGCTTTCTTT
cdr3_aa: CASSWSNGRAEAFF

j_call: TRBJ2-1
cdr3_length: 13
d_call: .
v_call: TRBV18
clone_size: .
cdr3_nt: TGTGCCAGCTCACCACCCTCTTCGAATGAGCAGTTCTTC
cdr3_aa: CASSPPSSNEQFF

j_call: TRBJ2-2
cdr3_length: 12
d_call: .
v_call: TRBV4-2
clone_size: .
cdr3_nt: TGTGCCAGCAGCTCACGAGCCGGGGAGCTGTTTTTT
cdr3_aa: CASSSRAGELFF

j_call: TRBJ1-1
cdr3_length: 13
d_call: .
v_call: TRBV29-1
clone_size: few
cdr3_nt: TGCAGCGTTGATGTGGGACAGAACACTGAAGCTTTCTTT
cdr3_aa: CSVDVGQNTEAFF

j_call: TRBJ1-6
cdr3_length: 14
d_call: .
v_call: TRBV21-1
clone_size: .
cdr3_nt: TGTGCCAGCAGCAAACGCCGGTTTAATTCACCCCTCCACTTT
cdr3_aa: CASSKRRFNSPLHF

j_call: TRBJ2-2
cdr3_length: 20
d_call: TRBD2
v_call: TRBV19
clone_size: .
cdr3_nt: TGTGCCAGTAGTATAGATTCTTCTAGCGGGGGGCCGAAGCCCGTCGGGGAGCTGTTTTTT
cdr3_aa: CASSIDSSSGGPKPVGELFF

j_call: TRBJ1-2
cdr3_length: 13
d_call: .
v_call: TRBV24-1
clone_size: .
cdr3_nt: TGTGCCACCAGTAAGGGGTTTAACTATGGCTACACCTTC
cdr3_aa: CATSKGFNYGYTF

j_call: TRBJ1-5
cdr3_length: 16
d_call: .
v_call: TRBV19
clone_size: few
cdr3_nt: TGTGCCAGTAGTATAGGCTGGGGGCCGGGGAATCAGCCCCAGCATTTT
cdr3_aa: CASSIGWGPGNQPQHF

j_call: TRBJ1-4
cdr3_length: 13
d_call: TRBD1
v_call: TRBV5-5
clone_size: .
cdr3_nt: TGTGCCAGCAGACACAGGGGTAATGAAAAACTGTTTTTT
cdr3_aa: CASRHRGNEKLFF

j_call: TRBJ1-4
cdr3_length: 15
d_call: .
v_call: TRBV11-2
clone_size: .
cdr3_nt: TGTGCCAGCAGCCTAGGACACGCAACTAATGAAAAACTGTTTTTT
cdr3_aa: CASSLGHATNEKLFF

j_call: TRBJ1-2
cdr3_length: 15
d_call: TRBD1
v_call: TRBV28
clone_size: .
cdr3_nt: TGTGCCAGCACCTCGTGGGACAGAGGAAACTATGGCTACACCTTC
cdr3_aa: CASTSWDRGNYGYTF